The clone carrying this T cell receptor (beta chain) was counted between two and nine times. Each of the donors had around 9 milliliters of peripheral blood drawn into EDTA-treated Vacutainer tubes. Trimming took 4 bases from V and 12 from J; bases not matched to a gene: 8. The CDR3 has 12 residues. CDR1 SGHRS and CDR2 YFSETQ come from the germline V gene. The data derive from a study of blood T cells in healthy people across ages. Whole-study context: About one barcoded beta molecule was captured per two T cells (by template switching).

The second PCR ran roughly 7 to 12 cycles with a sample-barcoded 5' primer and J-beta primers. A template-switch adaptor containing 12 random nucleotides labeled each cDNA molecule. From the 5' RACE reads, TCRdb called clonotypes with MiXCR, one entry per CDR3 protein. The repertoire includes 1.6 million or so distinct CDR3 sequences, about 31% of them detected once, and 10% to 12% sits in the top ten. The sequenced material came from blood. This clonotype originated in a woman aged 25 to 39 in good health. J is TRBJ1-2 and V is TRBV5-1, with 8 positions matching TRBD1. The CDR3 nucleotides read TGCGCCAGCAGCATGGACAGGGACGGCGACACCTTC. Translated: CASSMDRDGDTF.